Listed below are T cell receptor beta chains from one sample, sequenced in a study of Ad26.COV2.S vaccination and SARS-CoV-2 variants. This table comes from immunoSEQ multiplex PCR, and its TCRdb copy is limited to in-frame clones, with some not included. The profile shows more than 300,000 clones, approximately 86% of them singletons. The sequencing here drew on peripheral blood, taken in a trial of Ad26.COV2.S vaccine versus placebo. These TCRs come from a person aged 18 to 59 who received the Ad26.COV2.S COVID-19 vaccine or a placebo. Each CDR3 is given with its conserved first and last residue. The order of the fields is V gene, D gene, clone size, J gene, CDR3 DNA, CDR3 protein. A D gene is named only where the DNA matches it firmly. The size of a clone is reported for some rows only, either as once, few or many, or as a class for expanded clones.

V: TRBV19
D: .
size: .
J: TRBJ1-3
DNA: TGTGCCAGTAGTGCTCCGATGGGGGAAAACACCATATATTTT
CDR3: CASSAPMGENTIYF

V: TRBV18
D: TRBD2
size: once
J: TRBJ2-1
DNA: TGTGCCAGCTCGGGCCTTACCGGGACTAGCGTAGACAATGAGCAGTTCTTC
CDR3: CASSGLTGTSVDNEQFF

V: TRBV3-1/TRBV3-2
D: TRBD2
size: .
J: TRBJ2-7
DNA: TGTGCCAGCAGCCAAAAACTAGCGGGAGGGCCGGTCGAGCAGTACTTC
CDR3: CASSQKLAGGPVEQYF

V: TRBV28
D: TRBD2
size: .
J: TRBJ2-7
DNA: TGTGCCAGCAGTCCTTCGGGACTAGCGGGAGACGAGCAGTACTTC
CDR3: CASSPSGLAGDEQYF

V: TRBV5-5
D: .
size: .
J: TRBJ1-5
DNA: TGTGCCAGCAGCTTGGTGGGAGATAATCAGCCCCAGCATTTT
CDR3: CASSLVGDNQPQHF

V: TRBV14
D: TRBD2
size: once
J: TRBJ2-1
DNA: TGTGCCAGCAGCCAAGGGCCCTATAGCGGGAGGGCTAACCATGAGCAGTTCTTC
CDR3: CASSQGPYSGRANHEQFF

V: TRBV5-1
D: .
size: few
J: TRBJ2-2
DNA: TGCGCCAGCAGCTTGGATTGGGGCACCGGGGAGCTGTTTTTT
CDR3: CASSLDWGTGELFF

V: TRBV28
D: TRBD2
size: .
J: TRBJ2-5
DNA: TGTGCCAGCAGTTCTGGGGCGGGAGGGGAGACCCAGTACTTC
CDR3: CASSSGAGGETQYF

V: TRBV6-2/TRBV6-3
D: .
size: .
J: TRBJ1-3
DNA: TGTGCCAGCAGTCCCTGGACAGAGCGCTCTGGAAACACCATATATTTT
CDR3: CASSPWTERSGNTIYF

V: TRBV10-1
D: .
size: .
J: TRBJ1-2
DNA: TGCGCCAGCAGTAGAGGACGGTCCTATGGCTACACCTTC
CDR3: CASSRGRSYGYTF

V: TRBV4-3
D: TRBD1
size: .
J: TRBJ1-2
DNA: TGCGCCAGCAGCCAAGTCCCGACAGGGAACTATGGCTACACCTTC
CDR3: CASSQVPTGNYGYTF

V: TRBV4-1
D: .
size: .
J: TRBJ2-7
DNA: TGCGCCAGCAGCCAAGTAGGAAGCCGTCCGGGCGAGCAGTACTTC
CDR3: CASSQVGSRPGEQYF

V: TRBV18
D: TRBD1
size: .
J: TRBJ1-6
DNA: TGTGCCAGCTCACTGACAGGGGTAGATACCTATAATTCACCCCTCCACTTT
CDR3: CASSLTGVDTYNSPLHF

V: TRBV3-1/TRBV3-2
D: .
size: .
J: TRBJ1-5
DNA: TGTGCCAGCAGCCGGGGGGGGAATCAGCCCCAGCATTTT
CDR3: CASSRGGNQPQHF

V: TRBV4-3
D: TRBD2
size: .
J: TRBJ2-2
DNA: TGCGCCAGCAGCCAAGAAATAACTAGCGGGATGTACACCGGGGAGCTGTTTTTT
CDR3: CASSQEITSGMYTGELFF

V: TRBV14
D: .
size: .
J: TRBJ1-3
DNA: TGTGCCAGCAGCCAAGACTGGGTCTCTGGAAACACCATATATTTT
CDR3: CASSQDWVSGNTIYF

V: TRBV7-3
D: .
size: once
J: TRBJ2-5
DNA: TGTGCCAGCAGCCCTATGGCAAGGTCAGGGGAGACCCAGTACTTC
CDR3: CASSPMARSGETQYF

V: TRBV3-1/TRBV3-2
D: .
size: .
J: TRBJ2-7
DNA: TGTGCCAGCAGCCACGGGGACGGAAACGAGCAGTACTTC
CDR3: CASSHGDGNEQYF

V: TRBV6-5
D: .
size: .
J: TRBJ2-1
DNA: TGTGCCAGCAGTTCCAGTAGCTCCTACAATGAGCAGTTCTTC
CDR3: CASSSSSSYNEQFF

V: TRBV5-1
D: .
size: .
J: TRBJ2-3
DNA: TGCGCCAGCAGCTTGCACCTACAGCGAACTAGCACAGATACGCAGTATTTT
CDR3: CASSLHLQRTSTDTQYF

V: TRBV9
D: TRBD1
size: .
J: TRBJ2-7
DNA: TGTGCCAGCAGCTCCGGGACAGAAGACGAGCAGTACTTC
CDR3: CASSSGTEDEQYF

V: TRBV7-6
D: TRBD1
size: .
J: TRBJ1-5
DNA: TGTGCCAGCAGCCCGACAGGGAAGGATCAGCCCCAGCATTTT
CDR3: CASSPTGKDQPQHF

V: TRBV2
D: TRBD2
size: few
J: TRBJ2-7
DNA: TGTGCCAGCCGGCGGGAGGCCTCCTACGAGCAGTACTTC
CDR3: CASRREASYEQYF

V: TRBV27
D: TRBD1
size: .
J: TRBJ1-2
DNA: TGTGCCAGCAGTTTAGGGACAGGTGGACTCTATGGCTACACCTTC
CDR3: CASSLGTGGLYGYTF

V: TRBV11-1
D: TRBD1
size: once
J: TRBJ1-1
DNA: TGTGCCAGCAGAGACAGGGGAGATGTCACTGAAGCTTTCTTT
CDR3: CASRDRGDVTEAFF

V: TRBV11-2
D: .
size: .
J: TRBJ1-5
DNA: TGTGCCAGCAGCTTAGCAGGAGGTAGCAATCAGCCCCAGCATTTT
CDR3: CASSLAGGSNQPQHF

V: TRBV19
D: TRBD1
size: .
J: TRBJ2-7
DNA: TGTGCCAGTAGTCCGGGGACAGCCTATCAATACTCCTACGAGCAGTACTTC
CDR3: CASSPGTAYQYSYEQYF

V: TRBV6-2/TRBV6-3
D: .
size: .
J: TRBJ1-1
DNA: TGTGCCAGCAGTTTTCCAACAGGGTACGCTTTCTTT
CDR3: CASSFPTGYAFF

V: TRBV6-1
D: TRBD1
size: .
J: TRBJ1-1
DNA: TGTGCCAGCAGTGGGACAGGGGGCGCCCAGAACACTGAAGCTTTCTTT
CDR3: CASSGTGGAQNTEAFF